These 28 T cell receptor beta chains were sequenced from one sample in a study of shared clonotypes between healthy human individuals. Cells designated naive CD8 were CD45RO-negative and were positively selected for CCR7, with terminally differentiated effector memory CD45RA+ cells excluded. Assay used: immunoSEQ multiplex PCR; TCRdb lists only in-frame clones, some missing. The data hold approximately 2,000,000 clones, with roughly 93% observed a single time. Input material: naive CD8+ T cells from PBMCs. These receptors all come from a man between 18 and 29 years old in good health. Some clones in this sample may be carry-over from other donors' samples.

The chain uses TRBV13 and TRBJ1-2, with D possibly TRBD1 on 6 matching bases. Germline values: CDR1 PRHDT, CDR2 FYEKMQ (reference sequence). This CDR3 spans 15 amino acids. Trimming stripped 6 bases from V and 4 bases from J, with 18 bases between. The CDR3 region is CASSNTTGLAYGYTF. The CDR3 nucleotides read TGTGCCAGCAGTAACACGACAGGCTTGGCCTATGGCTACACCTTC. The entire variable domain, with the rest obtained from reference TRBV13 and TRBJ1-2, is as follows: AAGVIQSPRHLIKEKRETATLKCYPIPRHDTVYWYQQGPGQDPQFLISFYEKMQSDKGSIPDRFSAQQFSDYHSELNMSSLELGDSALYFCASSNTTGLAYGYTFGSGTRLTVV.

To note about this clone: Other DNA sequences in this sample translate to the same CDR3. This chain joins TRBV4-1 and TRBJ2-1; 9 positions agree with TRBD2. This CDR3 is 16 amino acids long. Germline V lookup: CDR1 MGHRA, CDR2 YSYEKL. The V and J ends lost 1 base and 0 bases, in that order; junction bases with no gene match: 1. The CDR3 loop is CASSQGSGSSYNEQFF. The CDR3 DNA reads as TGCGCCAGCAGCCAAGGTAGCGGGAGCTCCTACAATGAGCAGTTCTTC.

The chain combines TRBV10-3 with TRBJ2-6, with D hard to call. Germline V gene lookup returns CDR1 ENHRY and CDR2 SYGVKD. V was clipped by 0 bases and J by 3 bases, with 12 bases between them. This CDR3 is built from 17 residues. CDR3 protein: CAISESRTLVGANVLTF. In DNA form, the CDR3 reads TGTGCCATCAGTGAGTCGAGGACCCTAGTTGGGGCCAACGTCCTGACTTTC.

This sequence joins TRBV7-8 and TRBJ2-3; TRBD1 or TRBD2 may be the D gene (5 bases each). The germline gives CDR1 SGHVS, CDR2 FQNEAQ. The ends were cut back, 5 bases at V and 2 bases at J, with 14 bases in the middle. The CDR3 spans 15 residues. The CDR3 DNA sequence: TGTGCCAGCAGCACGCCTCCGGGACCCACAGATACGCAGTATTTT. This gives the protein CASSTPPGPTDTQYF.

This sequence joins TRBV2 and TRBJ2-5; D might be TRBD1 (6 bases). V was cut by 3 bases and J by 1 base, with 9 bases left in between. The germline CDR1 and CDR2 sequences are SNHLY and FYNNEI. The CDR3 consists of 14 residues. The CDR3 loop reads CASSENRAQETQYF. CDR3 in DNA: TGTGCCAGCAGTGAGAACAGGGCCCAAGAGACCCAGTACTTC.

This sequence joins TRBV4-1 and TRBJ2-7, with 7 bases fitting TRBD1. V gave up 3 bases and J gave up 6 bases; unmatched junction bases: 8. The germline CDR1 and CDR2 sequences are MGHRA and YSYEKL. The CDR3 totals 14 residues. CDR3 protein: CASSQFRGLGEQYF. As DNA, the CDR3 is TGCGCCAGCAGCCAGTTTAGGGGGCTAGGCGAGCAGTACTTC.

This chain connects TRBV4-1 to TRBJ1-1, with D unclear. This CDR3 contains 15 residues. The V end lost 1 base, the J end lost 0 bases, and 9 bases lay between the germline ends. Germline V lookup: CDR1 MGHRA, CDR2 YSYEKL. The CDR3 loop reads CASSQVSEMNTEAFF. CDR3 sequence (DNA): TGCGCCAGCAGCCAAGTTTCAGAGATGAACACTGAAGCTTTCTTT.

The chain is built from TRBV4-1 and TRBJ2-1; a weak D match, TRBD2 (5 bases). Germline values: CDR1 MGHRA, CDR2 YSYEKL. The CDR3 has 13 residues. V was cut by 6 bases and J by 7 bases, with 13 bases left in between. The CDR3 bases are TGCGCCAGCAGTCCAGACCGGACTAATGAGCAGTTCTTC. It specifies CASSPDRTNEQFF.

This rearrangement joins TRBV4-3 to TRBJ2-2, with 15 bases aligning to TRBD2. The germline V gene encodes CDR1 LGHNA and CDR2 YSLEER. V was clipped by 4 bases and J by 6 bases; unmatched bases: 9. The CDR3 is 18 amino acids. In nucleotides, the CDR3 is TGCGCCAGCAGCCGTGGACTAGCGGGAGGGCATGGCTCCGGGGAGCTGTTTTTT. This translates into CASSRGLAGGHGSGELFF.

The chain links TRBV29-1 to TRBJ2-7; 9 positions agree with TRBD2. V lost 3 bases to trimming and J lost 2 bases; unmatched junction nucleotides: 8. Germline assignment: CDR1 SQVTM and CDR2 ANQGSEA. The CDR3 length is 15 residues. In DNA form, the CDR3 reads TGCAGCGTTGATAGGCGGGAGGGCCTCGCCTACGAGCAGTACTTC. Translating it yields CSVDRREGLAYEQYF.

The chain uses TRBV10-3 and TRBJ1-5; D might be TRBD1 (5 bases). This CDR3 is 14 amino acids long. Trimming shortened V by 4 bases and J by 3 bases, and 10 bases separated the two germline ends. From germline, CDR1 is ENHRY and CDR2 SYGVKD. CDR3 DNA sequence: TGTGCCATCAGTGTAGCAGGGATCAATCAGCCCCAGCATTTT. As protein: CAISVAGINQPQHF.

This sequence joins TRBV7-2 and TRBJ1-5; 9 bases agree with TRBD1. From germline, CDR1 is SGHTA and CDR2 FQGNSA. V shed 4 bases, J shed 0 bases, and the junction held 7 bases outside the gene matches. This CDR3 spans 17 amino acids. CDR3 nucleotide sequence: TGTGCCAGCAGCTCCCCAGGACAGGGGATTAGCAATCAGCCCCAGCATTTT. Translated: CASSSPGQGISNQPQHF.

This chain joins TRBV29-1 and TRBJ2-1, with TRBD2 identical over 8 bases. Germline loops: CDR1 SQVTM, CDR2 ANQGSEA. The CDR3 loop spans 13 amino acids. J lost 4 bases, V lost 7 bases, and 6 bases had no gene match. DNA of the CDR3: TGCAGCGCCGTAGCGGGGAATTACAATGAGCAGTTCTTC. Its protein product is CSAVAGNYNEQFF.

The chain uses TRBV4-1 and TRBJ2-7; D uncertain. With 1 base removed from V and 4 bases from J, the gap between germline ends came to 8 bases. There are 13 residues in the CDR3. CDR1 and CDR2 (germline): MGHRA, YSYEKL. CDR3 in DNA: TGCGCCAGCAGCCAAGTGGCAGAGTACGAGCAGTACTTC. Translating gives CASSQVAEYEQYF.

The chain combines TRBV13 with TRBJ2-3; D may match TRBD1 or TRBD2 (5 bases each). Trimming removed 0 bases at V and 4 bases at J, with 14 bases between. The CDR3 has 16 amino acids. In germline, CDR1 is PRHDT, CDR2 FYEKMQ (reference sequence). CDR3 amino acids: CASSLGLGRLADTQYF. The CDR3 coding sequence is TGTGCCAGCAGCTTAGGCTTGGGACGCCTTGCAGATACGCAGTATTTT.

This clone was seen just once. The chain carries TRBV28 and TRBJ2-6; D is unclear. The CDR3 runs 17 residues. V lost 2 bases, J lost 4 bases, and 15 bases lay in between. Germline V CDR1 and CDR2: MDHEN, SYDVKM. This CDR3 reads CASSLHWLRPGANVLTF. The DNA of the CDR3 is TGTGCCAGCAGTTTACATTGGTTGAGACCCGGGGCCAACGTCCTGACTTTC.

The chain joins TRBV5-1 to TRBJ2-7; 12 bases align to TRBD1. The CDR3 covers 15 residues. The germline V gene encodes CDR1 SGHRS and CDR2 YFSETQ. V shed 4 bases and J 3 bases; nucleotides not matched to a gene: 5. In DNA, the CDR3 is TGCGCCAGCAGCGCGGGGACAGGGGGCTTCTACGAGCAGTACTTC. It encodes CASSAGTGGFYEQYF.

The chain is built from TRBV12-5 and TRBJ2-1; perhaps D is TRBD1 or TRBD2 (5 bases each). Trimming pared 1 base from V and 9 bases from J, leaving 22 bases between. CDR1 LGHNT and CDR2 FRNRAP come from the germline V gene. This CDR3 has 17 amino acids. CDR3 in amino acids: CASGLGSGRDLLIEQFF. The CDR3 nucleotides read TGTGCTAGTGGTTTGGGGTCGGGACGGGACCTTCTCATTGAGCAGTTCTTC.

In regard to this clone: At the DNA level, this CDR3 is encoded by other sequences in the same sample as well. The chain combines TRBV28 with TRBJ1-1; a possible D gene is TRBD1 (5 bases). V lost 1 base and J lost 5, with 11 bases in between. The CDR3 runs to 14 residues. Per germline, CDR1 MDHEN and CDR2 SYDVKM. The CDR3 bases are TGTGCCAGCAGTTTATTGTCCGGGGGGACTGAAGCTTTCTTT. Translation: CASSLLSGGTEAFF.

This clone was detected once. The chain couples TRBV5-6 to TRBJ2-1; 7 nucleotides line up with TRBD2. The CDR3 extends over 15 amino acids. Germline V gene data show CDR1 as SGHDT and CDR2 as YYEEEE. The V and J ends lost 1 base and 4 bases, in that order; junction bases with no gene match: 5. The DNA of the CDR3 is TGTGCCAGCAGCTTGTTCTGGGAGGGGTACAATGAGCAGTTCTTC. It yields the protein CASSLFWEGYNEQFF.

The chain has TRBV28 and TRBJ2-2; D is uncertain. CDR3 length equals 14 residues. Germline V lookup: CDR1 MDHEN, CDR2 SYDVKM. V was trimmed by 2 bases and J by 9 bases, leaving 13 bases between them. DNA of the CDR3: TGTGCCAGCAGTTTAAGGCCTCCACGTTGGGAGCTGTTTTTT. Its translation is CASSLRPPRWELFF. Together with reference TRBV28 and TRBJ2-2, the CDR3 gives the full variable domain: DVKVTQSSRYLVKRTGEKVFLECVQDMDHENMFWYRQDPGLGLRLIYFSYDVKMKEKGDIPEGYSVSREKKERFSLILESASTNQTSMYLCASSLRPPRWELFFGEGSRLTVL.

V is TRBV27 and J is TRBJ2-1; 9 nucleotides align to TRBD1. CDR1 and CDR2 (germline): MNHEY, SMNVEV (reference sequence). The V and J ends lost 0 bases and 10 bases, in that order; junction bases with no gene match: 7. The CDR3 covers 15 residues. CDR3 sequence reads: CASSLSTGGGNEQFF. The CDR3 DNA sequence: TGTGCCAGCAGTTTATCTACAGGGGGCGGGAACGAGCAGTTCTTC.

The sample holds one count of this clone. V and J are TRBV10-2 and TRBJ2-1, with D perhaps assigned TRBD1 or TRBD2 (7 bases each). Trimming stripped 11 bases from V and 3 bases from J, with 17 bases between. CDR1 WSHSY and CDR2 SAAADI come from the germline V gene. This CDR3 is 14 amino acids long. In DNA, the CDR3 is TGCGCCTCCCACCAGGGGGAGGGCTACAATGAGCAGTTCTTC. Translating gives CASHQGEGYNEQFF.

The chain couples TRBV7-9 to TRBJ2-5; TRBD2 matches 9 bases. The CDR3 totals 15 residues. Germline CDR1 SEHNR, CDR2 FQNEAQ (reference sequence). Unmatched junction bases numbered 8, after V lost 5 bases and J lost 4 bases. This CDR3 is CASSSSGRDVETQYF. In DNA form, the CDR3 reads TGTGCCAGCAGCAGTAGCGGGAGAGACGTAGAGACCCAGTACTTC.

This rearrangement joins TRBV19 to TRBJ1-5; D remains ambiguous. V gave up 10 bases and J gave up 0 bases, with 16 bases separating them. CDR1 and CDR2 (germline): LNHDA, SQIVND (reference sequence). CDR3 length equals 15 residues. The CDR3 bases are TGTGCCACTTCTCTTGATGCCGATAGCAATCAGCCCCAGCATTTT. Protein product: CATSLDADSNQPQHF.

The rearrangement joins TRBV14 to TRBJ2-7, with D hard to call. Germline loops: CDR1 SGHDN, CDR2 FVKESK. V gave up 0 bases and J gave up 12 bases, with 18 bases separating them. This CDR3 contains 14 residues. The CDR3 reads CASSQDRFPGSRYF. CDR3 nucleotide sequence: TGTGCCAGCAGCCAAGATCGATTCCCAGGTTCACGGTACTTC.

V and J are TRBV6-5 and TRBJ2-7; 8 positions match TRBD1. Trimming removed 2 bases from V and 4 bases from J; junction bases left unmatched: 7. The CDR3 totals 15 residues. The germline V gene encodes CDR1 MNHEY and CDR2 SVGAGI. The CDR3 DNA follows: TGTGCCAGCAGTTACGGTCGCAGGGGGCTGTACGAGCAGTACTTC. This encodes CASSYGRRGLYEQYF.

This clone has only one observation. The sample contains more than one DNA sequence encoding this CDR3. The chain links TRBV7-3 to TRBJ2-2; D is uncertain. Per germline, CDR1 SGHTA and CDR2 FQGTGA. The V gene lost 2 bases and the J gene lost 6 bases, with 4 bases spanning the gap. There are 12 residues in the CDR3. The CDR3 DNA sequence: TGTGCCAGCAGCTTACTATCCGGGGAGCTGTTTTTT. As protein: CASSLLSGELFF.